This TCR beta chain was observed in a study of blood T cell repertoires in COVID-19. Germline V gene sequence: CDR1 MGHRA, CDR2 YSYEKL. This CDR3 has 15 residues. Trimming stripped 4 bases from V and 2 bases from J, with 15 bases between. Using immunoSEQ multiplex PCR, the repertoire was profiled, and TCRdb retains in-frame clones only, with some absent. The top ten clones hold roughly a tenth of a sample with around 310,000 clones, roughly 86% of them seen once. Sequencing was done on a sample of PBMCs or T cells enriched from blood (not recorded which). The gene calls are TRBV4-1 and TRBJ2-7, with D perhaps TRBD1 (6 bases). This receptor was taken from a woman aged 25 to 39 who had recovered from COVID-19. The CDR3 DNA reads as TGCGCCAGCAGCCGAGGGGCAGGGGAAACCTACGAGCAGTACTTC. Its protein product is CASSRGAGETYEQYF.